This T cell receptor (beta chain) was recorded in a study of CD8+ T cells in alopecia areata. The V gene's germline CDR1 is SQVTM and CDR2 ANQGSEA. CDR3 length: 14 residues. Trimming at V came to 5 bases and at J to 10 bases, leaving 8 bases not matched to a gene. Treatment: oral pan-JAK inhibitor, 5-10 mg twice daily. Reverse transcription of extracted RNA yielded cDNA, which provided the sequencing template. Method: immunoSEQ multiplex PCR; TCRdb's copy keeps in-frame clones and lacks some. The profile shows about 140,000 clones, about 85% of them singletons. This specimen consisted of CD8+ T cells sorted from blood, obtained at week 4, from a patient treated with tofacitinib. The rearrangement joins TRBV29-1 to TRBJ2-1; TRBD2 aligns across 13 bases. The receptor was isolated from a human donor with alopecia areata. The CDR3 coding sequence is TGCAGCGTTACCGGGACTAGCGGGGCGGGGGAGCAGTTCTTC. Translated: CSVTGTSGAGEQFF.